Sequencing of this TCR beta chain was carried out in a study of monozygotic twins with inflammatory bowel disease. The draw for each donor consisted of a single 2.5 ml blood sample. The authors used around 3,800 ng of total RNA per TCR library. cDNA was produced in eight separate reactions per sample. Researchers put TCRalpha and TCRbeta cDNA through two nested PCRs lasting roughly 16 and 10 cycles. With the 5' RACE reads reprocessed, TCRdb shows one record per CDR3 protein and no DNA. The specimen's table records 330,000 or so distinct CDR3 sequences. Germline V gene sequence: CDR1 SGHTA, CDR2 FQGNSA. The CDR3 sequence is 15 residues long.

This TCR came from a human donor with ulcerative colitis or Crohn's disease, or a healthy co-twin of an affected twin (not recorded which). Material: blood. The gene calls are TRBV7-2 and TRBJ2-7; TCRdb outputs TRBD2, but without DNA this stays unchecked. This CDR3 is CASSLGDGGLYEQYF.